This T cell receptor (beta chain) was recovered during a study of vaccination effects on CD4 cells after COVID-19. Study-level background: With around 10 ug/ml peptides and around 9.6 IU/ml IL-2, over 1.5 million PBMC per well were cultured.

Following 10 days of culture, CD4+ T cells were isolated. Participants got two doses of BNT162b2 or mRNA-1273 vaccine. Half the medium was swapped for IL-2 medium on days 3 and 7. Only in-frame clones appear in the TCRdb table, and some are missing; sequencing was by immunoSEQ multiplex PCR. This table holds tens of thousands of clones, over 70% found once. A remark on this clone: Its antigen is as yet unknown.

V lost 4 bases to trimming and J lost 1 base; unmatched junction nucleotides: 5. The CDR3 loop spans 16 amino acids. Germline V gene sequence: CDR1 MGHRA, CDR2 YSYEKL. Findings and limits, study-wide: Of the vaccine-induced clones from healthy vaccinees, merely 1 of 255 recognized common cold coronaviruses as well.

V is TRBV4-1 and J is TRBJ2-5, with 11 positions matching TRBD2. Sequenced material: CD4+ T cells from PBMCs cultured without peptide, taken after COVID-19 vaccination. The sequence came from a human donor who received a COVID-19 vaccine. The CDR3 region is CASSRVLAGGQETQYF. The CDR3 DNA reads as TGCGCCAGCAGCCGCGTCCTAGCGGGGGGCCAAGAGACCCAGTACTTC.